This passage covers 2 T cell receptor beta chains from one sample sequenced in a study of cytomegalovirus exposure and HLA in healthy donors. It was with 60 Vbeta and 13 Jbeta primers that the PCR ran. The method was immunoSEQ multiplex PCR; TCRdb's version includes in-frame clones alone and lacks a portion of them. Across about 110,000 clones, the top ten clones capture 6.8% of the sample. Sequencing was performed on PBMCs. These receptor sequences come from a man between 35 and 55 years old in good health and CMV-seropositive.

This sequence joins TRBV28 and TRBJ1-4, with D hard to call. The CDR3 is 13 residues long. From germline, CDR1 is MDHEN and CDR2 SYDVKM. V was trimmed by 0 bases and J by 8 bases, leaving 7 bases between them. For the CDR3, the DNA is TGTGCCAGCAGTTTATGGTCAGAAGAAAAACTGTTTTTT. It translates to CASSLWSEEKLFF.

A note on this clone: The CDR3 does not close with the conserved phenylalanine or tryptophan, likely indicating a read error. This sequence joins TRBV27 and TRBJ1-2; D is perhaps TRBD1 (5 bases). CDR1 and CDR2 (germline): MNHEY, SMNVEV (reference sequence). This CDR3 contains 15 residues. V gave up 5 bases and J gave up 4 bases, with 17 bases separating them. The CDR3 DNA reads TGTGCCAGCAGTGTAGCTGTGGGGGGGAGCTATGGCTACACCCTC. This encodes CASSVAVGGSYGYTL.